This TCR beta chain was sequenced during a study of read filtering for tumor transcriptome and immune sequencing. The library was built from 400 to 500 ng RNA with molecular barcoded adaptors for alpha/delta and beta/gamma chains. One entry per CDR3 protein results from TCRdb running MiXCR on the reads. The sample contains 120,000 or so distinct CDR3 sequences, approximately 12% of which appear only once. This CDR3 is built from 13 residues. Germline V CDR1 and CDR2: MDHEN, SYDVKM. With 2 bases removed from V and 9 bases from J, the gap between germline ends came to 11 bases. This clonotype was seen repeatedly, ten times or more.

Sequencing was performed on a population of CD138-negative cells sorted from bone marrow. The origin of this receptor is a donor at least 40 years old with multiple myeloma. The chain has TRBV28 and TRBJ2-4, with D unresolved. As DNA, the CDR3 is TGTGCCAGCAGTTTAAACGGTGTAGGCATTCAGTACTTC. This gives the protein CASSLNGVGIQYF.